This T cell receptor beta chain originates from a study of early T cells in non-severe SARS-CoV-2 infection. This clonotype was seen many times. Its antigen remains unknown. TCRdb passed the 5' RACE reads through MiXCR, listing each CDR3 protein once. The repertoire holds roughly 38,000 distinct CDR3 sequences, with more than 5% as singletons. The study's findings and limits: VDJdb matching, biased toward anti-spike CD8 responses, missed private and CD4 specificities.

Deletions cut 2 bases from V and 0 bases from J, with 11 bases between. Germline V lookup: CDR1 LGHNT, CDR2 FRNRAP. The CDR3 is made up of 16 amino acids. Sequencing used whole blood. The sequence was collected from an adult who was a healthcare worker with PCR-confirmed SARS-CoV-2 infection or an uninfected control (not recorded which). V is TRBV12-5 and J is TRBJ1-5; unclear D gene. The CDR3 reads CASGLPTPGSNQPQHF. CDR3 DNA sequence: TGTGCTAGTGGTTTGCCAACGCCAGGTAGCAATCAGCCCCAGCATTTT.